These 22 T cell receptor beta chains were sequenced from one sample in a study of T cell changes during pregnancy in multiple sclerosis. Profiled with immunoSEQ multiplex PCR; TCRdb holds only in-frame clones, not every one. The sample lists about 36,000 clones, about 92% occurring once. Sequencing was performed on PBMCs (not recorded whether the cells were cultured). These receptors all stem from a female donor with multiple sclerosis, enrolled in a pregnancy study.

CDR3 nucleotides: TGTGCCAGCAGCTTTAACTTAGGGGAAAAACTGTTTTTT. Translating gives CASSFNLGEKLFF. The V and J genes are TRBV5-4 and TRBJ1-4; D not resolved. Per germline, CDR1 SGHNT and CDR2 YYREEE (reference sequence). Between the trimmed V and J ends, which lost 2 bases and 8 bases, there was a span of 10 bases. This CDR3 spans 13 amino acids.

V and J are TRBV19 and TRBJ2-2; a possible D gene is TRBD1 (7 bases). From germline, CDR1 is LNHDA and CDR2 SQIVND (reference sequence). V was clipped by 4 bases and J by 3 bases, with 12 bases between them. CDR3 length: 15 residues. CDR3 loop: CASSRGRGDTGELFF. The CDR3 bases are TGTGCCAGTAGTAGGGGCAGGGGGGACACCGGGGAGCTGTTTTTT.

The chain joins TRBV6-1 to TRBJ2-3, with D perhaps given as TRBD1 or TRBD2 (6 bases each). The germline gives CDR1 MNHNS, CDR2 SASEGT. CDR3 length: 17 residues. The germline V and J ends were trimmed by 1 base and 4 bases, with 18 bases remaining between them. The CDR3 DNA sequence: TGTGCCAGCAGTGAAGTAGGGGGGAGAGGTGGTGCAGATACGCAGTATTTT. It is translated as CASSEVGGRGGADTQYF.

This clone has just a few counts. The CDR3 DNA reads as TGCAGCGTTGAGACACAGGGGGGAAACACTGAAGCTTTCTTT. This gives the protein CSVETQGGNTEAFF. V gene TRBV29-1 combines with J gene TRBJ1-1, with TRBD1 identical over 8 bases. The junction had 5 bases not matched to a gene; V was cut back by 3 bases and J by 2 bases. CDR1 is SQVTM, CDR2 ANQGSEA, per germline. The CDR3 is 14 residues long.

The rearrangement joins TRBV7-6 to TRBJ2-1; D remains unclear. The germline V gene has CDR1 SGHVS and CDR2 FNYEAQ. This CDR3 spans 14 amino acids. V dropped 5 bases and J dropped 5 bases, with 13 bases sitting between them. The CDR3 coding sequence is TGTGCCAGCAGCACCCCCGTCGCTAACAATGAGCAGTTCTTC. Translation gives CASSTPVANNEQFF.

The chain recombines TRBV5-4 with TRBJ2-2; possible D gene TRBD2, 5 bases. Trimming stripped 4 bases from V and 3 bases from J, with 13 bases between. Looked up from germline, CDR1 is SGHNT and CDR2 is YYREEE (reference sequence). The CDR3 runs 15 residues. The CDR3 loop is CASSGGRPDTGELFF. CDR3 coding DNA: TGTGCCAGCAGCGGCGGGCGCCCAGACACCGGGGAGCTGTTTTTT.

This chain links TRBV5-1 with TRBJ2-3; 7 nucleotides align to TRBD1. Looked up from germline, CDR1 is SGHRS and CDR2 is YFSETQ. This CDR3 spans 14 amino acids. J gave up 3 bases and V 5 bases, and 6 bases lay outside the gene matches. CDR3 sequence reads: CASRPTGDTDTQYF. For the CDR3, the DNA is TGCGCCAGCAGACCCACAGGGGATACAGATACGCAGTATTTT.

The gene calls are TRBV12-5 and TRBJ2-1, with 11 bases aligning to TRBD2. Germline V gives CDR1 LGHNT, CDR2 FRNRAP. The CDR3 is 17 amino acids. Trimming cost V 0 bases and J 7 bases; bases outside gene matches: 8. CDR3 sequence reads: CASGLVPTSGVTNEQFF. CDR3 nucleotide sequence: TGTGCTAGTGGTTTGGTCCCGACTAGCGGGGTTACAAATGAGCAGTTCTTC.

The chain links TRBV4-1 to TRBJ2-7; 10 positions agree with TRBD2. This CDR3 has 14 residues. J lost 5 bases, V lost 1 base, and 2 bases had no gene match. Germline V CDR1 and CDR2: MGHRA, YSYEKL. CDR3 loop: CASSQASGRDEQYF. As DNA, the CDR3 is TGCGCCAGCAGCCAAGCAAGCGGGAGGGACGAGCAGTACTTC.

The rearrangement links TRBV7-9 to TRBJ2-3; TRBD2 might be the D (7 bases). The germline V gene encodes CDR1 SEHNR and CDR2 FQNEAQ (reference sequence). V shed 5 bases and J shed 4 bases, with 19 bases lying between them. The CDR3 has 16 amino acids. DNA for the CDR3: TGTGCCAGCAGCATTAGGGCGGGGGCAGGAGCAGATACGCAGTATTTT. Translating it yields CASSIRAGAGADTQYF.

CDR3 sequence (DNA): TGTGCCAGCAGTGGGGACAGGGGCAAGAATCAGCCCCAGCATTTT. Translated, it gives CASSGDRGKNQPQHF. The V and J genes are TRBV2 and TRBJ1-5; TRBD1 aligns across 10 bases. Unmatched junction bases numbered 4, after V lost 4 bases and J lost 4 bases. The CDR3 extends over 15 amino acids. Germline V CDR1 and CDR2: SNHLY, FYNNEI. The whole variable domain, remainder taken from reference TRBV2 and TRBJ1-5, is EPEVTQTPSHQVTQMGQEVILRCVPISNHLYFYWYRQILGQKVEFLVSFYNNEISEKSEIFDDQFSVERPDGSNFTLKIRSTKLEDSAMYFCASSGDRGKNQPQHFGDGTRLSIL.

The rearrangement joins TRBV28 to TRBJ1-5; no firm D call. The CDR3 contains 13 residues. Germline assignment: CDR1 MDHEN and CDR2 SYDVKM. The ends were cut back, 2 bases at V and 5 bases at J, with 7 bases in the middle. The CDR3 DNA follows: TGTGCCAGCAGTTTAGGGGAGGATCAGCCCCAGCATTTT. It encodes CASSLGEDQPQHF.

The rearrangement uses TRBV7-6 and TRBJ2-5, with D possibly being TRBD1 (6 bases). V shed 4 bases and J shed 5 bases, with 14 bases lying between them. The germline CDR1 and CDR2 sequences are SGHVS and FNYEAQ. The length of the CDR3 is 14 residues. CDR3 DNA sequence: TGTGCCAGCAGCTCACTACAGGGATGGGAGACCCAGTACTTC. This sequence encodes CASSSLQGWETQYF.

The chain recombines TRBV27 with TRBJ2-1; TRBD2 is a possible D gene (8 bases). V dropped 5 bases and J dropped 6 bases, with 23 bases sitting between them. This CDR3 contains 17 residues. CDR1 and CDR2 from the germline V gene are MNHEY and SMNVEV (reference sequence). The CDR3 loop is CASSPAGETGIPNEQFF. The CDR3 nucleotides read TGTGCCAGCAGTCCAGCGGGAGAGACAGGGATCCCCAATGAGCAGTTCTTC.

This clone is a singleton in its sample. V gene TRBV28 combines with J gene TRBJ1-2; TRBD1 aligns across 8 bases. The CDR3 is made up of 15 amino acids. CDR1 and CDR2 (germline): MDHEN, SYDVKM. V shed 2 bases, J shed 8 bases, and the junction held 10 bases outside the gene matches. The CDR3 protein is CASSLLPPGGEGYTF. The CDR3 DNA reads TGTGCCAGCAGTTTACTACCCCCAGGGGGCGAAGGCTACACCTTC.

This clone came up once. This rearrangement joins TRBV27 to TRBJ1-1, with D perhaps matching TRBD1 (5 bases). V was pared by 7 bases and J by 2 bases, with 14 bases between. The CDR3 contains 14 residues. Germline V CDR1 and CDR2: MNHEY, SMNVEV (reference sequence). The CDR3 coding sequence is TGTGCCAGCACTGGCCGCGGGGGAAACACTGAAGCTTTCTTT. Amino acids: CASTGRGGNTEAFF.

The CDR3 DNA sequence: TGCGCCAGCAGGCCTACCGGGACAAAGAACACTGAAGCTTTCTTT. Translation gives CASRPTGTKNTEAFF. The chain is built from TRBV5-1 and TRBJ1-1, with D possibly TRBD1 on 6 matching bases. V lost 5 bases and J lost 1, with 15 bases in between. The CDR3 extends over 15 amino acids. Germline CDR1 SGHRS, CDR2 YFSETQ.

This chain joins TRBV10-1 and TRBJ2-1, with 11 bases that match TRBD2. The germline V gene encodes CDR1 WNHNN and CDR2 SYGVQD (reference sequence). The CDR3 sequence is 16 residues long. V shed 6 bases and J 2 bases; nucleotides not matched to a gene: 6. The CDR3 reads CASSPGTSGAYNEQFF. The DNA of the CDR3 is TGCGCCAGCAGCCCCGGGACTAGCGGAGCCTACAATGAGCAGTTCTTC.

The rearrangement links TRBV28 to TRBJ2-7; possible D gene TRBD2, 6 bases. The CDR3 is made up of 14 amino acids. The V end lost 7 bases, the J end lost 0 bases, and 13 bases lay between the germline ends. CDR1 MDHEN and CDR2 SYDVKM come from the germline V gene. The CDR3, as DNA: TGTGCCAGCAATATGGGAGGTTTCTCCTACGAGCAGTACTTC. It codes for CASNMGGFSYEQYF.

In the case of this clone: No DNA is shown, since the ends of the CDR3 on it are uncertain; the CDR3 is the one TCRdb lists. The chain joins TRBV12-2 to TRBJ1-5; the table's D gene call, TRBD1, was not cross checked with the DNA. TRBV12-2 is given as a pseudogene. The CDR3 is 20 residues long, ends included. CDR3 sequence: CASRFGPGTVGLYSNQPQHF.

The rearrangement uses TRBV7-9 and TRBJ2-2; maybe TRBD1 (5 bases). This CDR3 comprises 15 residues. Germline V gene data show CDR1 as SEHNR and CDR2 as FQNEAQ (reference sequence). Between the trimmed V and J ends, which lost 5 bases and 5 bases, there was a span of 15 bases. Here the CDR3 reads CASSPSLSGTGELFF. CDR3 sequence (DNA): TGTGCCAGCAGCCCCTCGTTATCAGGGACCGGGGAGCTGTTTTTT.

This clone was seen just once. A read error may produce the germline difference seen at one junction end. The J gene is TRBJ2-5, the V gene TRBV7-7; D uncertain. CDR1 is SSHAT and CDR2 is FNYEAQ in the germline V gene (reference sequence). The CDR3 is made up of 13 amino acids. The chain's CDR3 is CASSFLPQETQYF. The DNA of the CDR3 is TGTGCTAGCAGCTTCCTCCCCCAAGAGACCCAGTACTTC.